This TCR beta chain was sequenced in a study of beta chain features in type 1 diabetes (dated by TCRdb to between 2017 and 2018). Study-level background: No differences in mean age, gender distribution, total cell number or subset yield were found between patients and healthy donors. Across all samples, around 100 million sorted cells were examined, and cell number per subset correlated strongly with RNA yield. The study compared TCRB repertoires of sorted circulating CD4+ T cell subsets between recently diagnosed type 1 diabetes patients and matched healthy donors. Regulatory and stem cell-like memory subsets were isolated from only 8 patients and roughly eight healthy donors, whereas naive and central memory subsets came from all 30 or so donors.

Each donor gave one peripheral blood draw, approximately 0.11 L on average, collected into heparinised tubes. A BD FACSAria II was used to sort naive, central memory, regulatory and stem cell-like memory CD4+ T cells with a panel that included CD45RO, CCR7, CD25, CD127, CD95 and CD27. Every sorted population had a purity above 95%. PBMCs were isolated immediately by Lymphoprep density gradient centrifugation and stained directly without culture. So that batch effects would be minimized, each experiment stained and sorted samples in pairs, pairing one healthy donor with one patient. The High Capacity cDNA Reverse Transcription Kit was used to reverse transcribe all of the isolated RNA, meaning that expressed TCRB transcripts were what got sequenced. Deep immunoSEQ sequencing was performed on naive, central memory and regulatory T cell samples, with an average of approximately 4 million total reads per sample. After sorted cells were lysed in RLT buffer, RNA was extracted with DNase-treated RNeasy Micro or Mini kits, with the choice depending on cell number. To prevent cross-contamination, every cell subset was processed on its own, while patient and healthy donor samples were processed together. The immunoSEQ multiplex PCR was used to amplify TCRB sequences from cDNA, yielding 87-bp fragments that span the CDR3 region. Sequencing of the amplicons was done on the Illumina HiSeq platform. Under the source paper's analysis protocol: PCR bias was computationally corrected using synthetic template baselines, reads within Hamming distance 2 were collapsed, and singletons that could not be merged were discarded. Reads were aligned against IMGT to assign V, D and J genes, CDR3 length and insertions or deletions at six rearrangement sites. Within each subset, clonotype counts were normalized to sorted cell number, and only after that were true diversity and Gini coefficients computed with the tcR R package. The overlap coefficient, calculated on TCRB nucleotide sequences, was used to quantify repertoire sharing. As a proxy for the pre-selection repertoire, out-of-frame TCRB sequences from naive cells were analyzed. TCRdb carries this immuneACCESS record with in-frame sequences only. Its versions omit some clonotypes, under half of them owing to an unresolved V gene in the studies checked, with the rest unexplained. Clonal size and the V and J genes are those of that table, whereas D and trimming came from the DNA. This sample lists a few hundred thousand clones; about 14% were detected once. The top ten clonotypes cover under 0.02% of the sample.

The CDR3 runs 15 residues from the cysteine to the phenylalanine. The DNA shown is the 45-base CDR3, in frame from base 1. Compared with germline, V lacks 7 bases and J lacks 1 base; bases without a gene match: 5. The germline V gene provides CDR1 MDHEN and CDR2 SYDVKM. Overall results and qualifications from the work: Naive, central memory and regulatory TCRB repertoires appeared more similar among patients than among healthy donors. Because small numbers of individuals were included in the HLA sub-analyses, any influence of HLA type on TCRB rearrangement was left unresolved. Fewer insertions and more nucleotide deletions at VDJ recombination sites were observed in patients with type 1 diabetes, implying thymic rearrangement abnormalities. Because cDNA rather than genomic DNA was sequenced, highly expressing activated cells could have been over-represented, although no difference in activation and CD3 levels was found between groups. PCR may preferentially amplify shorter templates, but because patient and control samples were amplified and corrected together, any resulting skew would affect both groups equally. A moderate but significant shortening of TCRB CDR3 length was observed in type 1 diabetes patients in all four CD4+ subsets.

For this clone: It lacks a known antigen. Base qualities are not at hand, and no much larger clone is one base apart.

The sequenced sample was naive CD4+ T cells from blood. Sample cell subset or site, as interpreted from the label and publication: true naive CD4+ T cells. The V and J genes are TRBV28 and TRBJ2-1, and TRBD1 matches 9 of the central bases. This sequence originates from a woman aged 18 to 35 in good health. CDR3 loop: CASTVQGASYNEQFF. The sequenced DNA is TGTGCCAGCACCGTACAGGGGGCTTCCTACAATGAGCAGTTCTTC.